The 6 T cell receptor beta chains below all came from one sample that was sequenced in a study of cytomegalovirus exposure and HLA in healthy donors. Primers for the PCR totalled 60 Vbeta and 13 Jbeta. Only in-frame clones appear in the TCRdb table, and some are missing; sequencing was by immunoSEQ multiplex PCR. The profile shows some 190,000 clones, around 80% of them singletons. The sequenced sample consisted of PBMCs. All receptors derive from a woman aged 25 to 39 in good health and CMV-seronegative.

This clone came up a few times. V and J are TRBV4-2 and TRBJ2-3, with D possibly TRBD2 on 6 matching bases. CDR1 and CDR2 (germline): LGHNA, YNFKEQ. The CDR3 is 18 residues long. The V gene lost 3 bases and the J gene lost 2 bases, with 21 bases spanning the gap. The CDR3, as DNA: TGTGCCAGCAGCCACACCCGGGGCGGGGACCCTCTCACAGATACGCAGTATTTT. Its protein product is CASSHTRGGDPLTDTQYF.

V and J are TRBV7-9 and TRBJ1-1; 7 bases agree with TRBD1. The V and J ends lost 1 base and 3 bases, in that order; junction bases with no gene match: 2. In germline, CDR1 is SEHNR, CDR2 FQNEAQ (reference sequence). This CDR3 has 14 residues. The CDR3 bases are TGTGCCAGCAGCTTAGAAGACAGGGACACTGAAGCTTTCTTT. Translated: CASSLEDRDTEAFF.

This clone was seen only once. The CDR3 sequence is CASSPPGLAHSYEQYF. As DNA, the CDR3 is TGTGCCAGCTCACCACCAGGGCTAGCGCATTCCTACGAGCAGTACTTC. The chain uses TRBV18 and TRBJ2-7; D may be TRBD2 (6 bases). Trimming took 0 bases from V and 1 from J, leaving 13 bases between them. In germline, CDR1 is KGHSH, CDR2 LQKENI. This CDR3 region has 16 residues.

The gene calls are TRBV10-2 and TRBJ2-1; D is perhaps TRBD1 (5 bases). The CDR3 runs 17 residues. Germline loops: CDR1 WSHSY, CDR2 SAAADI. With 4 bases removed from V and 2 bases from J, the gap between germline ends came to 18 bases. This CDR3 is CASSALGGAVPYNEQFF. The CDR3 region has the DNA TGCGCCAGCAGTGCTCTTGGTGGGGCCGTCCCCTACAATGAGCAGTTCTTC.

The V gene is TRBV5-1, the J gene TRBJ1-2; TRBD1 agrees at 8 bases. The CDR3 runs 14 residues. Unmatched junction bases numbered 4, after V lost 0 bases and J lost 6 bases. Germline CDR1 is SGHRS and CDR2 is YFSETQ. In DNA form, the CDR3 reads TGCGCCAGCAGCTTGGCTGGACAGGGAGATGGCTACACCTTC. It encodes CASSLAGQGDGYTF. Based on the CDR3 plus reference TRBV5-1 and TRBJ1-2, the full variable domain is KAGVTQTPRYLIKTRGQQVTLSCSPISGHRSVSWYQQTPGQGLQFLFEYFSETQRNKGNFPGRFSGRQFSNSRSEMNVSTLELGDSALYLCASSLAGQGDGYTFGSGTRLTVV.

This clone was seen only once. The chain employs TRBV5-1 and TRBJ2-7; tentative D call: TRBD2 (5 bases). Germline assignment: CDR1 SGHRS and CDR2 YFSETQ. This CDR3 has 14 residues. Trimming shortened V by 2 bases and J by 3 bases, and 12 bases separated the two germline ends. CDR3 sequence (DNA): TGCGCCAGCAGCTTAGAGGGAATCCTCTACGAGCAGTACTTC. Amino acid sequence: CASSLEGILYEQYF.